A single sample gave rise to the 26 T cell receptor beta chains below, sequenced in a study of PD-L1 blockade in urothelial cancer. Measured with immunoSEQ multiplex PCR; TCRdb has only the in-frame clones, and not every one. The sample carries some 80,000 clones, about 85% recorded once. The sequencing here drew on PBMCs, taken around atezolizumab (anti-PD-L1) treatment. The receptors shown here come from a woman aged 70-85 years with urothelial cancer.

The V and J genes are TRBV15 and TRBJ1-2; the D gene is possibly TRBD1 (6 bases). V lost 1 base and J lost 8, with 14 bases in between. The CDR3 loop spans 14 amino acids. Per the germline V gene, CDR1 is LNHNV and CDR2 is YYDKDF (reference sequence). CDR3 sequence: CATSRGNGGQGYTF. For the CDR3, the DNA is TGTGCCACCAGCAGAGGCAACGGGGGGCAAGGCTACACCTTC.

This clone has a single count. The chain employs TRBV5-1 and TRBJ2-3, with TRBD2 identical over 16 bases. V was clipped by 3 bases and J by 0 bases; unmatched bases: 7. CDR3 length: 19 amino acids. Germline V gene lookup returns CDR1 SGHRS and CDR2 YFSETQ. CDR3 loop: CASSSLGLAGGLSTDTQYF. The CDR3 coding sequence is TGCGCCAGCAGCTCCCTGGGACTAGCGGGGGGGCTGAGCACAGATACGCAGTATTTT.

The chain recombines TRBV7-8 with TRBJ2-7; TRBD2 might be the D (5 bases). From germline, CDR1 is SGHVS and CDR2 FQNEAQ. The ends were cut back, 4 bases at V and 3 bases at J, with 10 bases in the middle. The CDR3 sequence is 13 residues long. The CDR3 loop reads CASSYRRDYEQYF. The CDR3 DNA follows: TGTGCCAGCAGCTACCGCCGGGACTACGAGCAGTACTTC.

J is TRBJ2-5 and V is TRBV19, with D tentatively TRBD1 (5 bases). Trimming left V 3 bases short and J 5 bases short, with 13 bases between. CDR1 LNHDA and CDR2 SQIVND come from the germline V gene (reference sequence). The CDR3 contains 14 residues. This CDR3 is CASSIQGSRETQYF. CDR3 in DNA: TGTGCCAGTAGTATCCAGGGTTCTCGGGAGACCCAGTACTTC.

This chain uses TRBV6-6 with TRBJ1-5, with 9 bases aligning to TRBD1. The CDR3 extends over 15 amino acids. V dropped 5 bases and J dropped 4; count of bases not matched to a gene: 6. Germline V gives CDR1 MNHNY, CDR2 SVGAGI (reference sequence). CDR3 DNA sequence: TGTGCCAGCAGTCACCGGGACAGGGCAAATCAGCCCCAGCATTTT. Amino acids: CASSHRDRANQPQHF.

This clone was seen just once. The chain joins TRBV11-3 to TRBJ1-5; D is perhaps TRBD1 (6 bases). CDR1 and CDR2 from the germline V gene are SGHNT and YENEEA. The germline V and J ends were trimmed by 5 bases and 3 bases, with 20 bases remaining between them. CDR3 length equals 17 residues. The chain's CDR3 is CASSPGGREYTNQPQHF. CDR3 DNA sequence: TGTGCCAGCAGCCCGGGGGGCAGGGAGTATACCAATCAGCCCCAGCATTTT.

The chain couples TRBV9 to TRBJ2-2; a possible D gene is TRBD2 (6 bases). Germline CDR1 SGDLS, CDR2 YYNGEE. CDR3 length: 14 residues. Trimming took off 0 bases at V and 6 bases at J, with 9 bases between the two ends. The CDR3, as DNA: TGTGCCAGCAGCGTAGCCGGGGGTGCCGGGGAGCTGTTTTTT. It specifies CASSVAGGAGELFF.

The chain carries TRBV7-9 and TRBJ2-7, with a tentative D call TRBD1 (6 bases). CDR1 SEHNR and CDR2 FQNEAQ come from the germline V gene (reference sequence). The CDR3 sequence is 17 residues long. V was shortened by 5 bases and J by 1 base, with 21 bases between the two germline ends. The CDR3 is CASSPLGVGDRSYEQYF. The DNA for the CDR3 is TGTGCCAGCAGCCCCCTGGGGGTTGGAGACAGGTCCTACGAGCAGTACTTC.

The V call is TRBV7-9, the J call TRBJ2-2; 7 nucleotides match TRBD1. This CDR3 has 17 residues. In germline, CDR1 is SEHNR, CDR2 FQNEAQ (reference sequence). J lost 2 bases, V lost 5 bases, and 11 bases had no gene match. The CDR3 loop is CASSHPNRQGNTGELFF. Here the CDR3 DNA reads TGTGCCAGCAGCCATCCCAATCGACAGGGAAACACCGGGGAGCTGTTTTTT.

V gene TRBV5-6 combines with J gene TRBJ1-2, with TRBD1 as a possible D gene (5 bases). The germline gives CDR1 SGHDT, CDR2 YYEEEE. The length of the CDR3 is 13 residues. Trimming stripped 4 bases from V and 3 bases from J, with 10 bases between. DNA of the CDR3: TGTGCCAGCAGCCGCAGACAGCACTATGGCTACACCTTC. The encoded protein is CASSRRQHYGYTF.

The chain joins TRBV5-1 to TRBJ1-1, with D uncertain. The V and J ends lost 7 bases and 1 base respectively, with 14 bases between them. The CDR3 length is 14 residues. Germline lookup yields CDR1 SGHRS and CDR2 YFSETQ. CDR3 protein: CASRPYGGNTEAFF. In nucleotides, the CDR3 is TGCGCCAGCCGTCCTTACGGCGGGAACACTGAAGCTTTCTTT.

This sequence joins TRBV5-1 and TRBJ1-1, with D hard to call. Per germline, CDR1 SGHRS and CDR2 YFSETQ. V was pared by 4 bases and J by 1 base, with 8 bases between. The CDR3 runs 13 residues. Written as DNA, the CDR3 is TGCGCCAGCAGCCACCCAGGGAACACTGAAGCTTTCTTT. Translating gives CASSHPGNTEAFF.

The chain employs TRBV7-3 and TRBJ2-3; 8 positions agree with TRBD2. The trim removed 1 base at V and 3 bases at J, leaving 3 bases unmatched. The length of the CDR3 is 15 residues. Germline lookup yields CDR1 SGHTA and CDR2 FQGTGA. Here the CDR3 DNA reads TGTGCCAGCAGCTTAAATCCTAGCGGGACAGATACGCAGTATTTT. It specifies CASSLNPSGTDTQYF.

The chain has TRBV19 and TRBJ2-7; 7 positions match TRBD1. This CDR3 region has 14 residues. Germline values: CDR1 LNHDA, CDR2 SQIVND (reference sequence). V dropped 9 bases and J dropped 3; count of bases not matched to a gene: 11. The CDR3 sequence is CASSLTGLHYEQYF. The CDR3 region has the DNA TGTGCCAGCTCCCTGACAGGGCTCCACTACGAGCAGTACTTC. The variable domain in full, completed from reference TRBV19 and TRBJ2-7, reads DGGITQSPKYLFRKEGQNVTLSCEQNLNHDAMYWYRQDPGQGLRLIYYSQIVNDFQKGDIAEGYSVSREKKESFPLTVTSAQKNPTAFYLCASSLTGLHYEQYFGPGTRLTVT.

The J gene is TRBJ2-5, the V gene TRBV20-1, with D unclear. Trimming shortened V by 6 bases and J by 4 bases, and 6 bases separated the two germline ends. Germline assignment: CDR1 DFQATT and CDR2 SNEGSKA (reference sequence). This CDR3 has 10 amino acids. CDR3 amino acids: CSALLETQYF. Written as DNA, the CDR3 is TGCAGTGCATTATTAGAGACCCAGTACTTC.

This rearrangement joins TRBV6-1 to TRBJ1-3, with a tentative D call TRBD1 (6 bases). Germline CDR1 and CDR2: MNHNS and SASEGT. CDR3 length: 15 residues. V lost 8 bases and J lost 4, with 18 bases in between. This chain's CDR3 is CASQENRVQGNTIYF. In DNA, the CDR3 is TGTGCCAGCCAGGAAAACAGGGTGCAGGGAAACACCATATATTTT.

J is TRBJ2-1 and V is TRBV5-1, with 10 bases identical to TRBD2. The CDR3 length is 16 residues. After removal of 0 bases from V and 3 bases from J, the junction contained 3 bases not matched to a gene. Germline loops: CDR1 SGHRS, CDR2 YFSETQ. In DNA form, the CDR3 reads TGCGCCAGCAGCTTGGAGTCTAGCGGGGGCTACAATGAGCAGTTCTTC. Translation: CASSLESSGGYNEQFF.

This chain connects TRBV2 to TRBJ2-7; D perhaps matches TRBD2 (5 bases). Trimming removed 7 bases from V and 2 bases from J, with 21 bases in between. This CDR3 contains 16 residues. CDR1 SNHLY and CDR2 FYNNEI come from the germline V gene. The CDR3: CASIRIGRGNTYEQYF. The CDR3 DNA is TGTGCCAGCATCCGTATCGGCCGAGGGAACACCTACGAGCAGTACTTC.

This chain uses TRBV4-2 with TRBJ1-4, with D unresolved. This CDR3 is 16 amino acids long. Trimming took off 0 bases at V and 5 bases at J, with 13 bases between the two ends. CDR1 LGHNA and CDR2 YNFKEQ come from the germline V gene. CDR3 DNA sequence: TGTGCCAGCAGCCAAGATTCGGCAGACTTAAATGAAAAACTGTTTTTT. Residues: CASSQDSADLNEKLFF.

The gene calls are TRBV10-2 and TRBJ2-2; a possible D gene is TRBD2 (5 bases). Between the trimmed V and J ends, which lost 6 bases and 5 bases, there was a span of 13 bases. The CDR3 has 14 residues. Germline lookup yields CDR1 WSHSY and CDR2 SAAADI. The CDR3 loop reads CASRNLRDTGELFF. The CDR3 bases are TGCGCCAGCAGAAATCTACGGGATACCGGGGAGCTGTTTTTT.

V is TRBV6-5 and J is TRBJ1-1; D not certain. Trimming cost V 5 bases and J 1 base, with 8 bases left between them. Germline assignment: CDR1 MNHEY and CDR2 SVGAGI. The CDR3 is made up of 13 amino acids. CDR3 loop: CASSHQQNTEAFF. In DNA, the CDR3 is TGTGCCAGCAGTCATCAACAGAACACTGAAGCTTTCTTT.

This clone was counted between two and nine times. The J gene is TRBJ1-1, the V gene TRBV2; possible D gene TRBD1, 5 bases. The CDR3 has 13 residues. Between the trimmed V and J ends, which lost 6 bases and 0 bases, there was a span of 8 bases. Germline CDR1 SNHLY, CDR2 FYNNEI. CDR3 sequence reads: CASRLGVNTEAFF. The CDR3 nucleotides read TGTGCCAGCAGATTAGGGGTGAACACTGAAGCTTTCTTT.

The J gene is TRBJ2-7, the V gene TRBV28; D uncertain. CDR3 length: 12 residues. V lost 2 bases, J lost 2 bases, and 4 bases lay in between. Germline assignment: CDR1 MDHEN and CDR2 SYDVKM. The CDR3 DNA reads as TGTGCCAGCAGTTTACCCGCCTACGAGCAGTACTTC. Translated, it gives CASSLPAYEQYF.

The J gene is TRBJ2-6, the V gene TRBV5-6, with D tentatively TRBD1 (6 bases). Trimming stripped 1 base from V and 0 bases from J, with 14 bases between. Germline assignment: CDR1 SGHDT and CDR2 YYEEEE. The CDR3 covers 18 residues. The CDR3 region is CASSLLQGPISGANVLTF. The CDR3 region has the DNA TGTGCCAGCAGCTTGTTGCAGGGGCCAATCTCTGGGGCCAACGTCCTGACTTTC. The full variable domain, its missing parts supplied by reference TRBV5-6 and TRBJ2-6, is DAGVTQSPTHLIKTRGQQVTLRCSPKSGHDTVSWYQQALGQGPQFIFQYYEEEERQRGNFPDRFSGHQFPNYSSELNVNALLLGDSALYLCASSLLQGPISGANVLTFGAGSRLTVL.

In regard to this clone: A junction end diverges from the germline sequence, so it may reflect a read error. The chain couples TRBV14 to TRBJ1-1; TRBD1 matches at 8 bases. The CDR3 covers 13 residues. In germline, CDR1 is SGHDN, CDR2 FVKESK. In DNA form, the CDR3 reads TGTGCCAGCAGGCAAGGGACAGGACATGAAGCTTTCTTT. The encoded protein is CASRQGTGHEAFF.

The CDR3 sequence: CAWSLGRSNEKLFF. DNA for the CDR3: TGTGCCTGGAGTTTGGGCAGGTCTAATGAAAAACTGTTTTTT. The chain couples TRBV30 to TRBJ1-4; D remains unclear. The V gene lost 2 bases and the J gene lost 3 bases, with 10 bases spanning the gap. Germline V CDR1 and CDR2: GTSNPN, SVGIG (reference sequence). The CDR3 contains 14 residues.